This section outlines one T cell receptor (beta chain) sequence together with its context. Its antigen target is currently unknown. No much larger clone exists at a distance of one base, and base qualities are not known. Libraries were made using PCR. Data came from a NextSeq 500. Bulk TCR libraries were generated as previously described, with the TCR primers listed in Table S5 used. Total RNA was purified with the Qiagen AllPrep DNA/RNA kit. Before any analysis, reads coming from multiple sequencing runs of the same library were combined into one pool. The published analysis was carried out like this. Reads were retained only if their TCR constant sequence matched exactly, and those retained reads were trimmed to 150 nt and grouped according to their 12-nt molecular barcodes. Reads within each barcode group were sub-clustered using a 15% Levenshtein threshold, and quality-weighted consensus sequences were constructed for each RNA molecule. Non-functional sequences were removed, as were lower-count sequences one edit away from another. Based on fitting two negative binomial distributions, any barcode sub-cluster with under 20% of the maximum read count was discarded. TCRdb reworked the public reads: Q25 trimming with fastp, MiXCR clone assembly, productive beta chains retained. Rows matching on CDR3 protein sequence are summarized as one entry with the most common DNA and genes. The V and J calls and clone size come from TCRdb's table, not from the authors' own analysis. Here the sample has under 600,000 distinct CDR3 sequences; around 23% occur a single time. The ten largest account for 0.76% of the sample.

The source of the sample is a study of molecular identifiers for immune sequencing clone quantification (dated by TCRdb to 2016 to 2018). For context, the study as a whole: In a replicate experiment, RNA from around 20,000 or 100,000 naive CD8 T cells was split into five aliquots, four of which were sequenced. The study was a methods study using CD8 T cells to benchmark molecular-identifier clustering-based TCR repertoire sequencing (MIDCIRS) and TCR RNA copy counting.

Study-level results and caveats: When barcode sub-clustering was left out, chimeric consensus sequences inflated TCR diversity, with chimeras reaching as high as 47%. Naive libraries contained spiked-in Jurkat TCR RNA (approximately ten copies' worth), which is not part of the donor repertoire. Spiked-in Jurkat TCR RNA equal to a single cell's worth was reported to be detectable even within 1,100,000 naive CD8 T cells. Highly expanded clone sizes could be underestimated if identical TCR molecules share a barcode. Modeling indicated 2.5 to 3 TCR RNA copies recovered per cell, compared with around 10 by digital PCR, which implies a capture efficiency of about 31%. In CMV-specific effector cells, clones with more than 20 RNA copies accounted for over 99% of molecules, whereas in naive cells such clones accounted for under 1%.

At the junction V is shortened by 4 bases and J by 3 bases, with 9 bases in between. Reading the germline V gene gives CDR1 SNHLY and CDR2 FYNNEI. The cysteine opens and the phenylalanine closes a CDR3 of 14 amino acids. The read is trimmed to its CDR3 DNA, 42 bases read in frame from base 1. Libraries of naive CD8 T cells were generated from about 21,000 to 970,000 sorted cells, with 10%, 30% or 50% of the purified RNA used. On a BD FACSAria II, naive CD8 T cells were FACS-sorted as CD8+CD4-CCR7+CD45RA+ and collected into RLT Plus buffer. To test detection sensitivity, Jurkat RNA equivalent to roughly nine TCR copies was spiked into samples of about 20,000-1,100,000 naive CD8 T cells. CD8 T cells were enriched using RosetteSep CD8+ T Cell Enrichment Cocktail and Ficoll-Paque, and the enriched cells then underwent ACK red cell lysis.

The sequence came from a human donor in good health. Some libraries in this study had Jurkat cell RNA spiked in. The source material was naive CD8+ T cells from blood, with Jurkat cell RNA spiked in. The intended sense of this specimen's cell subset or site label: FACS-sorted CD8+CD4-CCR7+CD45RA+ naive T cells. The sequence links TRBV2 to TRBJ2-2; the D gene lacks a confident call. The base sequence is TGTGCCAGCAGTGGGGTTCAGGACACCGGGGAGCTGTTTTTT. It translates as CASSGVQDTGELFF.